Presented here are 21 T cell receptor beta chains from one specimen sequenced in a study of technical replicates of blood from a handful of donors. The method was immunoSEQ multiplex PCR; TCRdb's version includes in-frame clones alone and lacks a portion of them. Of more than 10,000 clones in the sample, around 85% are singletons; the top ten hold 11%. The sample was PBMCs. Every receptor here comes from a human donor in good health.

This clone was counted a few times. This chain uses TRBV28 with TRBJ2-7; D is possibly TRBD1 (6 bases). The V gene lost 2 bases and the J gene lost 9 bases, with 17 bases spanning the gap. The CDR3 contains 14 residues. Germline CDR1 reads MDHEN; CDR2 reads SYDVKM. The CDR3 region is CASSLPRTAIPQYF. The CDR3 region has the DNA TGTGCCAGCAGTTTACCTCGGACAGCCATACCGCAGTACTTC.

V gene TRBV19 combines with J gene TRBJ1-2, with TRBD1 matching 9 bases. This CDR3 region has 15 residues. J was trimmed by 6 bases and V by 4 bases; bases with no gene match: 9. Per the germline V gene, CDR1 is LNHDA and CDR2 is SQIVND (reference sequence). In DNA, the CDR3 is TGTGCCAGTAGTACCCCGGGACAGGGAAAGGATGGCTACACCTTC. This encodes CASSTPGQGKDGYTF.

The chain recombines TRBV30 with TRBJ2-3, with 8 bases aligning to TRBD2. The CDR3 extends over 15 amino acids. J gave up 2 bases and V 8 bases, and 12 bases lay outside the gene matches. Germline V gene data show CDR1 as GTSNPN and CDR2 as SVGIG (reference sequence). The CDR3 loop reads CALELADVYTDTQYF. CDR3 in DNA: TGTGCCCTCGAACTAGCGGATGTATACACAGATACGCAGTATTTT.

This chain uses TRBV6-5 with TRBJ1-4, with 7 bases fitting TRBD1. V lost 6 bases, J lost 7 bases, and 2 bases stayed unmatched. This CDR3 spans 12 amino acids. Per the germline V gene, CDR1 is MNHEY and CDR2 is SVGAGI. The CDR3 sequence is CASRQGSEKLFF. In nucleotides, the CDR3 is TGTGCCAGCAGACAGGGGTCTGAAAAACTGTTTTTT.

This clone came up once. The V gene is TRBV28, the J gene TRBJ2-1; 10 positions match TRBD1. This CDR3 is built from 16 residues. The junction had 10 bases not matched to a gene; V was cut back by 6 bases and J by 5 bases. Looked up from germline, CDR1 is MDHEN and CDR2 is SYDVKM. CDR3 amino acids: CASRSAGTGADNEQFF. CDR3 bases: TGTGCCAGCAGGTCCGCCGGGACAGGGGCTGACAATGAGCAGTTCTTC. Combining the CDR3 with reference TRBV28 and TRBJ2-1 gives the whole variable domain DVKVTQSSRYLVKRTGEKVFLECVQDMDHENMFWYRQDPGLGLRLIYFSYDVKMKEKGDIPEGYSVSREKKERFSLILESASTNQTSMYLCASRSAGTGADNEQFFGPGTRLTVL.

As DNA, the CDR3 is TGTGCCAGCAGCTCGGGACAGGGTTTGGAGACCCAGTACTTC. This gives the protein CASSSGQGLETQYF. The chain has TRBV7-8 and TRBJ2-5; TRBD1 matches 9 bases. This CDR3 comprises 14 residues. J was trimmed by 5 bases and V by 4 bases; bases with no gene match: 5. Germline lookup yields CDR1 SGHVS and CDR2 FQNEAQ.

This chain connects TRBV28 to TRBJ1-1, with unresolved D. Germline values: CDR1 MDHEN, CDR2 SYDVKM. This CDR3 comprises 12 residues. Trimming left V 3 bases short and J 5 bases short, with 7 bases between. The CDR3, as DNA: TGTGCCAGCAGTTTGATGACTACTGAAGCTTTCTTT. Residues: CASSLMTTEAFF. Full variable domain (outside the CDR3, taken from reference TRBV28 and TRBJ1-1): DVKVTQSSRYLVKRTGEKVFLECVQDMDHENMFWYRQDPGLGLRLIYFSYDVKMKEKGDIPEGYSVSREKKERFSLILESASTNQTSMYLCASSLMTTEAFFGQGTRLTVV.

The chain combines TRBV6-1 with TRBJ2-2; D may be TRBD2 (6 bases). Germline CDR1 reads MNHNS; CDR2 reads SASEGT. The CDR3 sequence is 15 residues long. Deletions cut 10 bases from V and 6 bases from J, with 21 bases between. The CDR3 sequence is CAKPGGRSRSGELFF. DNA for the CDR3: TGTGCCAAGCCCGGGGGACGAAGTAGGTCCGGGGAGCTGTTTTTT.

The V call is TRBV11-2, the J call TRBJ2-7; TRBD2 aligns across 10 bases. The V and J ends lost 11 bases and 0 bases, in that order; junction bases with no gene match: 4. This CDR3 has 13 amino acids. CDR1 is SGHAT and CDR2 is FQNNGV in the germline V gene. For the CDR3, the DNA is TGTGCCGGTGGACTAGCGGCCTCCTACGAGCAGTACTTC. This codes for CAGGLAASYEQYF.

This clone was seen a few times. This chain links TRBV7-9 with TRBJ2-1; TRBD2 matches 7 bases. Germline V gene sequence: CDR1 SEHNR, CDR2 FQNEAQ (reference sequence). With 7 bases clipped from V and 4 bases from J, the junction kept 10 bases outside the gene matches. CDR3 size: 15 residues. This chain's CDR3 is CASTESGRGYNEQFF. The CDR3 nucleotides read TGTGCCAGCACCGAGAGTGGGCGGGGGTACAATGAGCAGTTCTTC.

The chain couples TRBV6-1 to TRBJ2-7; D is possibly TRBD1 (6 bases). V lost 2 bases, J lost 3 bases, and 8 bases lay in between. Germline CDR1 is MNHNS and CDR2 is SASEGT. This CDR3 is built from 13 residues. In DNA form, the CDR3 reads TGTGCCAGCAGTGAACCAGGGGACTACGAGCAGTACTTC. Translation: CASSEPGDYEQYF.

The rearrangement uses TRBV7-3 and TRBJ1-1; 7 nucleotides match TRBD1. Germline loops: CDR1 SGHTA, CDR2 FQGTGA. This CDR3 contains 15 residues. Trimming cost V 3 bases and J 1 base; bases outside gene matches: 5. DNA for the CDR3: TGTGCCAGCAGCTTCTCAGGGACAGAGAACACTGAAGCTTTCTTT. Its protein product is CASSFSGTENTEAFF.

V usage is TRBV18 and J usage is TRBJ2-7; 11 bases fit TRBD1. The V gene end was trimmed by 3 bases and the J gene end by 1 base; junction bases not matched to a gene: 2. CDR1 is KGHSH, CDR2 LQKENI, per germline. This CDR3 region has 15 residues. The CDR3 DNA is TGTGCCAGCTCACCGGGGACAGGGGGTTCCTACGAGCAGTACTTC. This translates into CASSPGTGGSYEQYF.

V and J are TRBV30 and TRBJ1-1; D gene unclear. Trimming stripped 2 bases from V and 0 bases from J, with 7 bases between. This CDR3 is built from 13 residues. Germline loops: CDR1 GTSNPN, CDR2 SVGIG (reference sequence). CDR3 in amino acids: CAWSRGLNTEAFF. DNA for the CDR3: TGTGCCTGGAGTAGAGGCTTGAACACTGAAGCTTTCTTT.

The CDR3 bases are TGTGCCAGCAGTTTGTGGACAGGGGGCGCCAGTGGCACTGAAGCTTTCTTT. Protein product: CASSLWTGGASGTEAFF. The V call is TRBV28, the J call TRBJ1-1; 11 bases are shared with TRBD1. The CDR3 is 17 amino acids. J lost 4 bases, V lost 3 bases, and 10 bases had no gene match. Per germline, CDR1 MDHEN and CDR2 SYDVKM.

This chain uses TRBV7-2 with TRBJ2-5, with no clear D. Trimming removed 5 bases at V and 2 bases at J, with 3 bases between. CDR3 length: 11 residues. Germline V CDR1 and CDR2: SGHTA, FQGNSA. CDR3 amino acids: CASSPQETQYF. The CDR3, as DNA: TGTGCCAGCAGCCCTCAAGAGACCCAGTACTTC.

This rearrangement joins TRBV27 to TRBJ2-2; 15 positions agree with TRBD2. The CDR3 loop spans 23 amino acids. CDR1 is MNHEY and CDR2 is SMNVEV in the germline V gene (reference sequence). The V gene end was trimmed by 6 bases and the J gene end by 4 bases; junction bases not matched to a gene: 24. The CDR3 DNA reads as TGTGCCAGCAGCACGGTTCAGGGCATAAGGACTAGCGGGAGGGCCCCCCGCACCGGGGAGCTGTTTTTT. Protein product: CASSTVQGIRTSGRAPRTGELFF.

The chain joins TRBV7-9 to TRBJ2-5; D might be TRBD2 (6 bases). V shed 8 bases and J shed 2 bases, with 12 bases lying between them. Looked up from germline, CDR1 is SEHNR and CDR2 is FQNEAQ (reference sequence). The CDR3 runs to 13 residues. The chain's CDR3 is CASSWGVQETQYF. In nucleotides, the CDR3 is TGTGCCAGCTCGTGGGGGGTACAAGAGACCCAGTACTTC.

The rearrangement joins TRBV6-1 to TRBJ2-4; 7 bases are shared with TRBD1. V lost 4 bases to trimming and J lost 3 bases; unmatched junction nucleotides: 3. This CDR3 region has 14 residues. CDR1 is MNHNS and CDR2 is SASEGT in the germline V gene. The CDR3 reads CASSGGTDKNIQYF. The DNA of the CDR3 is TGTGCCAGCAGTGGGGGGACAGACAAAAACATTCAGTACTTC.

This chain connects TRBV18 to TRBJ2-2; TRBD2 agrees at 9 bases. Germline V gene lookup returns CDR1 KGHSH and CDR2 LQKENI. This CDR3 is built from 14 residues. J was trimmed by 6 bases and V by 3 bases; bases with no gene match: 2. CDR3 sequence: CASSPGLASGELFF. The CDR3 DNA sequence: TGTGCCAGCTCACCTGGACTAGCGTCCGGGGAGCTGTTTTTT.

The genes are TRBV10-2 and TRBJ2-7; 12 positions agree with TRBD2. Looked up from germline, CDR1 is WSHSY and CDR2 is SAAADI. Trimming removed 3 bases from V and 6 bases from J; junction bases left unmatched: 6. The CDR3 is 15 residues long. CDR3 bases: TGCGCCAGCAGTGATTCTACTAGCGGGAGGCTCGAGCAGTACTTC. Translating gives CASSDSTSGRLEQYF.